This is a list of T cell receptor beta chains from one sample in a study of post-analysis software for immune sequencing data. TCRdb fed the PCR reads into MiXCR, producing one record per CDR3 protein. Here the sample spans about 430,000 distinct CDR3 sequences, 39% being singletons. Source material: blood. All receptors come from a girl aged 2 to 9 with multiple sclerosis. Both conserved end residues are part of each CDR3. The D gene is left open where the match is weak. Size is stated for part of the rows, as once, few or many counts, or as a class when the clone is expanded.

j_call cdr3_length v_call d_call clone_size cdr3_nt cdr3_aa
TRBJ1-5 16 TRBV20-1 NA NA TGCAGTGCTAGAGATTACAGGGAAGTGGGCAATCAGCCCCAGCATTTT CSARDYREVGNQPQHF
TRBJ2-3 17 TRBV4-3 TRBD2 NA TGCGCCAGCAGCCAAAAACCTGGACTAGGAGCCACAGATACGCAGTATTTT CASSQKPGLGATDTQYF
TRBJ1-1 15 TRBV28 NA NA TGTGCCAGCAGTCCTACCTATTCAGGAGCAAATGAAGCTTTCTTT CASSPTYSGANEAFF
TRBJ2-1 13 TRBV20-1 TRBD2 NA TGCAGTGCTAGAGGGGATAGCGGGACTGAGCAGTTCTTC CSARGDSGTEQFF
TRBJ2-7 15 TRBV29-1 TRBD2 few TGCAGCGTTGAAGTTGGGACTAGCGCGGACTACGAGCAGTACTTC CSVEVGTSADYEQYF
TRBJ1-2 14 TRBV20-1 TRBD1 few TGCAGTGTCCAAAGTGGCCGACAGGGCTATGGCTACACCTTC CSVQSGRQGYGYTF
TRBJ1-2 15 TRBV4-1 NA NA TGCGCCAGCAGCCAAAGCCCACAGGGCCCCCGGGGCTACACCTTC CASSQSPQGPRGYTF
TRBJ2-7 15 TRBV4-3 TRBD2 many TGCGCCAGCAGCCAAGATAGGCTAGCGGGAAACGAGCAGTACTTC CASSQDRLAGNEQYF
TRBJ2-4 12 TRBV29-1 NA many TGCAGCGTTGTGAACCGGGAAAACATTCAGTACTTC CSVVNRENIQYF
TRBJ1-1 17 TRBV5-1 NA NA TGCGCCAGCAGCCTGGTTCCCTCCCCCGATATGAACACTGAAGCTTTCTTT CASSLVPSPDMNTEAFF
TRBJ2-1 15 TRBV20-1 NA NA TGCAGTGCTAGAGATCCGGCCTTTACCTACAATGGGCAGTTCTTC CSARDPAFTYNGQFF
TRBJ1-2 15 TRBV6-2/TRBV6-3 NA NA TGTGCCAGCAGTTACCTCGCGGGGATCGGCTATGGCTACACCTTC CASSYLAGIGYGYTF
TRBJ2-7 18 TRBV15 TRBD2 few TGTGCCACCAGCAGAGATATAAAGGGACTAGGGAGCTCCTACGAGCAGTACTTC CATSRDIKGLGSSYEQYF
TRBJ2-1 16 TRBV9 NA few TGTGCCAGCAGCGTAGCAGCGGGCGTATTATCGGTCGAGCAGTTCTTC CASSVAAGVLSVEQFF
TRBJ1-5 13 TRBV10-3 NA NA TGTGCCATCAGTGACGGCGGCAATCAGCCCCAGCATTTT CAISDGGNQPQHF
TRBJ1-5 14 TRBV10-3 NA NA TGTGCCATCAGTGAAGTTGTGCTCAATCAGCCCCAGCATTTT CAISEVVLNQPQHF